Listed below are T cell receptor beta chains from one sample, sequenced in a study of cytomegalovirus exposure and HLA in healthy donors. Here immunoSEQ multiplex PCR was the method, and the copy in TCRdb shows in-frame clones only, minus some. The sample holds 140,000 to 150,000 clones, approximately 80% seen once. The source material was PBMCs. These receptors were collected from a man between 40 and 49 years old in good health and CMV-seronegative. CDR3s include the opening cysteine and the closing phenylalanine or tryptophan. The order of the fields is clone size, J gene, V gene, D gene, CDR3 protein, CDR3 DNA. D genes are given only for firm matches. A clone size is listed for some rows: how often the clone was seen (once, few, many), or a class if it is expanded.

NA,TRBJ2-7,TRBV5-1,TRBD2,CASSLGLAGEQYF,TGCGCCAGCAGCTTGGGGCTAGCGGGGGAGCAGTACTTC
NA,TRBJ2-1,TRBV14,NA,CASSQAGVAYNEQFF,TGTGCCAGCAGCCAAGCGGGAGTGGCCTACAATGAGCAGTTCTTC
few,TRBJ2-3,TRBV9,TRBD2,CASSAGLAAVPDTQYF,TGTGCCAGCAGCGCCGGGCTAGCGGCTGTTCCAGATACGCAGTATTTT
few,TRBJ2-7,TRBV4-1,TRBD1,CASSHPDRGNAYEQYF,TGCGCCAGCAGCCATCCTGACAGGGGAAATGCCTACGAGCAGTACTTC
few,TRBJ2-7,TRBV4-2,TRBD2,CASSKGTSGFWDEQYF,TGTGCCAGCAGCAAAGGGACTAGCGGTTTCTGGGACGAGCAGTACTTC
NA,TRBJ2-7,TRBV5-1,TRBD2,CASSLGAGAGHEQYF,TGCGCCAGCAGCTTGGGGGCGGGAGCGGGACACGAGCAGTACTTC
NA,TRBJ2-1,TRBV6-7,TRBD2,CASSTSGNNEQFF,TGTGCCAGCAGTACTAGCGGGAACAATGAGCAGTTCTTC
NA,TRBJ2-1,TRBV9,TRBD2,CASSVTQRGAYNEQFF,TGTGCCAGCAGCGTAACCCAGCGGGGTGCCTACAATGAGCAGTTCTTC
NA,TRBJ2-7,TRBV6-6,NA,CASTPVSGLNYEQYF,TGTGCCAGCACCCCCGTGTCGGGTCTTAACTACGAGCAGTACTTC
NA,TRBJ1-2,TRBV4-3,TRBD1,CASSQAGQVYGYTF,TGCGCCAGCAGCCAAGCAGGACAGGTCTATGGCTACACCTTC
NA,TRBJ1-2,TRBV6-1,NA,CASSDRSGGRLNYGYTF,TGTGCCAGCAGTGATAGGAGTGGAGGACGGCTTAACTATGGCTACACCTTC
NA,TRBJ2-1,TRBV11-2,TRBD2,CASSRTSGGLYNEQFF,TGTGCCAGCAGCAGGACTAGCGGGGGTCTCTACAATGAGCAGTTCTTC
NA,TRBJ2-7,TRBV5-1,TRBD1,CASSWGQTYEQYF,TGCGCCAGCAGCTGGGGACAGACCTACGAGCAGTACTTC
NA,TRBJ2-4,TRBV4-1,NA,CASSQYTGMNIQYF,TGCGCCAGCAGCCAATACACAGGGATGAACATTCAGTACTTC
NA,TRBJ1-1,TRBV30,NA,CAWSQQQGSFF,TGTGCCTGGAGTCAACAACAGGGTTCTTTCTTT
once,TRBJ1-6,TRBV7-9,TRBD1,CASSLGTGHSPLHF,TGTGCCAGCAGCTTAGGGACAGGGCATTCACCCCTCCACTTT
NA,TRBJ2-2,TRBV19,TRBD1,CASSIQGANTGELFF,TGTGCCAGTAGTATTCAGGGGGCGAACACCGGGGAGCTGTTTTTT
few,TRBJ2-3,TRBV7-2,NA,CASSLGLAFDTQYF,TGTGCCAGCAGCTTAGGGCTAGCGTTCGATACGCAGTATTTT
NA,TRBJ2-5,TRBV28,TRBD1,CASSPERGLGETQYF,TGTGCCAGCAGTCCCGAGAGGGGGCTGGGGGAGACCCAGTACTTC
NA,TRBJ1-5,TRBV15,TRBD1,CATSSPGQGWDQPQHF,TGTGCCACCAGCAGTCCGGGACAGGGTTGGGATCAGCCCCAGCATTTT
NA,TRBJ2-3,TRBV6-1,NA,CASVRGAPTDTQYF,TGTGCCAGCGTCCGGGGGGCCCCCACAGATACGCAGTATTTT
NA,TRBJ1-2,TRBV27,NA,CASSLSGQNGYTF,TGTGCCAGCAGTTTATCGGGCCAGAATGGCTACACCTTC
NA,TRBJ2-7,TRBV6-6,NA,CASTDAPGGGYEQYF,TGTGCCAGCACCGACGCCCCAGGGGGAGGCTACGAGCAGTACTTC
NA,TRBJ2-7,TRBV4-1,TRBD1,CASSGQGTYEQYF,TGCGCCAGCAGCGGACAGGGTACCTACGAGCAGTACTTC
NA,TRBJ1-6,TRBV28,NA,CASSLRGGGDNSPLHF,TGTGCCAGCAGTTTGAGGGGGGGCGGGGATAATTCACCCCTCCACTTT
NA,TRBJ1-5,TRBV7-9,TRBD1,CASSTTGGGQPQHF,TGTGCCAGCAGCACCACAGGGGGTGGACAGCCCCAGCATTTT
NA,TRBJ2-5,TRBV9,NA,CASSVAMSRGETQYF,TGTGCCAGCAGCGTAGCAATGAGTCGCGGAGAGACCCAGTACTTC
few,TRBJ1-4,TRBV4-3,NA,CASSQETGTPGGEKLFF,TGCGCCAGCAGCCAAGAAACCGGGACTCCCGGCGGTGAAAAACTGTTTTTT
NA,TRBJ2-7,TRBV19,NA,CASRGSGPYEQYF,TGTGCCAGTAGGGGGAGCGGCCCTTACGAGCAGTACTTC
NA,TRBJ1-6,TRBV27,NA,CASRVGAEDSPLHF,TGTGCCAGCAGGGTGGGGGCGGAGGATTCACCCCTCCACTTT
NA,TRBJ2-7,TRBV4-1,TRBD2,CASSQESGRPSYEQYF,TGCGCCAGCAGCCAAGAGAGCGGGAGGCCCTCCTACGAGCAGTACTTC
NA,TRBJ2-1,TRBV5-1,NA,CASSLVLEGNEQFF,TGCGCCAGCAGCTTGGTTCTAGAAGGCAATGAGCAGTTCTTC
NA,TRBJ2-3,TRBV16,TRBD2,CASSQLERGEDTQYF,TGTGCCAGCAGCCAACTCGAGCGGGGGGAAGATACGCAGTATTTT
NA,TRBJ2-5,TRBV28,NA,CASSLSPPGDGETQYF,TGTGCCAGCAGTTTATCACCCCCAGGGGACGGGGAGACCCAGTACTTC
few,TRBJ2-3,TRBV11-3,NA,CASSSPRDSRDTQYF,TGTGCCAGCAGCTCCCCAAGAGATAGCAGAGATACGCAGTATTTT
NA,TRBJ2-7,TRBV27,NA,CATRQSQDYEQYF,TGTGCCACCCGTCAGTCCCAAGACTACGAGCAGTACTTC
NA,TRBJ2-2,TRBV4-1,NA,CASSPGGGNTGELFF,TGCGCCAGCAGCCCCGGAGGAGGGAACACCGGGGAGCTGTTTTTT
NA,TRBJ2-5,TRBV30,TRBD1,CAWSVLGTGKETQYF,TGTGCCTGGAGTGTACTCGGGACAGGGAAAGAGACCCAGTACTTC
NA,TRBJ2-5,TRBV7-6,TRBD1,CASSSRIGTGEETQYF,TGTGCCAGCAGCTCCAGGATCGGGACAGGGGAAGAGACCCAGTACTTC
NA,TRBJ2-5,TRBV19,TRBD1,CASSTPGQGQTQYF,TGTGCCAGTAGTACCCCGGGACAGGGACAGACCCAGTACTTC
few,TRBJ1-5,TRBV5-8,TRBD1,CASSGGTASNQPQHF,TGTGCCAGCAGCGGCGGGACAGCTAGCAATCAGCCCCAGCATTTT
NA,TRBJ2-3,TRBV9,NA,CASSAGRPSTDTQYF,TGTGCCAGCAGCGCAGGGCGGCCTAGCACAGATACGCAGTATTTT
NA,TRBJ1-1,TRBV28,TRBD1,CASSSLTGPPRAFF,TGTGCCAGCAGTTCACTGACAGGGCCCCCTCGAGCTTTCTTT
NA,TRBJ1-1,TRBV18,TRBD1,CASSQGQTNTEAFF,TGTGCCAGCTCACAGGGACAGACAAACACTGAAGCTTTCTTT
few,TRBJ1-4,TRBV7-8,NA,CASRPAGANEKLFF,TGTGCCAGTCGGCCGGCCGGGGCTAATGAAAAACTGTTTTTT
NA,TRBJ2-1,TRBV28,TRBD2,CASSPRLAGSPYNEQFF,TGTGCCAGCAGTCCCAGACTAGCGGGATCTCCCTACAATGAGCAGTTCTTC
NA,TRBJ1-5,TRBV18,TRBD1,CASSPGTAQPQHF,TGTGCCAGCTCGCCAGGGACAGCCCAGCCCCAGCATTTT
few,TRBJ1-1,TRBV5-1,TRBD1,CASSFTGVTEAFF,TGCGCCAGCAGCTTCACAGGGGTTACTGAAGCTTTCTTT
once,TRBJ1-2,TRBV28,TRBD1,CASRNSGTDYYGYTF,TGTGCCAGCAGAAACTCCGGGACAGATTACTATGGCTACACCTTC
NA,TRBJ2-1,TRBV28,TRBD2,CASSPLAGPLYNEQFF,TGTGCCAGCAGTCCATTAGCGGGGCCCCTCTACAATGAGCAGTTCTTC
NA,TRBJ2-5,TRBV2,NA,CASNVESGAEETQYF,TGTGCCAGCAACGTGGAATCAGGGGCGGAGGAGACCCAGTACTTC
NA,TRBJ2-7,TRBV7-9,NA,CASSSATGTSPSYEQYF,TGTGCCAGCAGCTCCGCCACCGGGACATCCCCGTCCTACGAGCAGTACTTC
few,TRBJ2-5,TRBV28,TRBD1,CASSTPRDRQETQYF,TGTGCCAGCAGTACTCCTCGGGACAGACAAGAGACCCAGTACTTC
NA,TRBJ2-3,TRBV9,TRBD1,CASSVVQIPGQGVPDTQYF,TGTGCCAGCAGCGTAGTCCAGATTCCGGGACAGGGGGTTCCAGATACGCAGTATTTT